The 24 T cell receptor beta chains reported below all come from one sample, sequenced in a study of cytomegalovirus exposure and HLA in healthy donors. PCR was performed using 60 Vbeta and 13 Jbeta primers. Here immunoSEQ multiplex PCR was the method, and the copy in TCRdb shows in-frame clones only, minus some. The sample consists of fewer than 200,000 clones, roughly 76% of them appearing once. Sequencing was carried out using PBMCs. The receptors come from a male donor in good health and CMV-seronegative.

V gene TRBV30 combines with J gene TRBJ1-2, with TRBD1 as a possible D gene (6 bases). The CDR3 contains 12 residues. The V end lost 2 bases, the J end lost 7 bases, and 11 bases lay between the germline ends. CDR1 and CDR2 (germline): GTSNPN, SVGIG (reference sequence). The CDR3 region has the DNA TGTGCCTGGAGTTCCACAGGGCTTGGCTACACCTTC. It yields the protein CAWSSTGLGYTF.

The rearrangement links TRBV6-6 to TRBJ2-7, with TRBD2 matching over 13 bases. The germline gives CDR1 MNHNY, CDR2 SVGAGI (reference sequence). After removal of 7 bases from V and 6 bases from J, the junction contained 9 bases not matched to a gene. This CDR3 comprises 15 residues. The CDR3 loop reads CASTRTSGGRGEQYF. The CDR3, as DNA: TGTGCCAGCACCAGGACTAGCGGGGGACGAGGCGAGCAGTACTTC.

CDR3 sequence (DNA): TGCGCCAGCAGCCTAACTCCGGGGGGGGTCTCTGGAAACACCATATATTTT. Protein: CASSLTPGGVSGNTIYF. The chain employs TRBV4-3 and TRBJ1-3; a weak D match, TRBD1 (5 bases). This CDR3 contains 17 residues. Germline V CDR1 and CDR2: LGHNA, YSLEER. Trimming took off 4 bases at V and 0 bases at J, with 16 bases between the two ends.

This clone was recorded a few times. The rearrangement links TRBV2 to TRBJ2-5, with 10 bases aligning to TRBD1. The DNA end is a closer match to TRBJ2-7, so the J assignment may be wrong. There are 14 residues in the CDR3. Germline V lookup: CDR1 SNHLY, CDR2 FYNNEI. CDR3 in amino acids: CASTRDRGSYEQYF. The DNA of the CDR3 is TGTGCCAGCACCCGGGACAGGGGTAGCTACGAGCAGTACTTC.

The count of this clone is one. This chain connects TRBV7-8 to TRBJ2-6; no definite D call. This CDR3 contains 15 residues. CDR1 and CDR2 (germline): SGHVS, FQNEAQ. Deletions cut 1 base from V and 1 base from J, with 5 bases between. The CDR3 bases are TGTGCCAGCAGCTTAGGCGCGTCTGGGGCCAACGTCCTGACTTTC. Protein sequence: CASSLGASGANVLTF.

The chain joins TRBV18 to TRBJ2-7; D might be TRBD1 (6 bases). This CDR3 has 11 residues. Between the trimmed V and J ends, which lost 5 bases and 6 bases, there was a span of 8 bases. Germline values: CDR1 KGHSH, CDR2 LQKENI. For the CDR3, the DNA is TGTGCCAGCTCAGCGACAGGCGAGCAGTACTTC. It codes for CASSATGEQYF.

The chain carries TRBV2 and TRBJ2-5; 12 positions match TRBD1. Germline assignment: CDR1 SNHLY and CDR2 FYNNEI. The V and J ends lost 6 bases and 4 bases, in that order; junction bases with no gene match: 9. The CDR3 totals 16 residues. Written as DNA, the CDR3 is TGTGCCAGCAGCCCCCCCGGGACAGGGGGCGCAGAGACCCAGTACTTC. Encoded protein: CASSPPGTGGAETQYF.

This clone was seen only a few times. The chain combines TRBV30 with TRBJ2-1, with 7 bases identical to TRBD2. Germline-derived CDR1 and CDR2 are GTSNPN and SVGIG (reference sequence). V trimming: 4 bases; J trimming: 2 bases; junction bases outside the gene matches: 5. The length of the CDR3 is 14 residues. The CDR3 DNA follows: TGTGCCTGGAATCGGGGGGTGACCTACAATGAGCAGTTCTTC. It encodes CAWNRGVTYNEQFF.

This chain joins TRBV6-1 and TRBJ1-1; TRBD1 is a possible D gene (5 bases). The CDR3 totals 15 residues. Germline V gene sequence: CDR1 MNHNS, CDR2 SASEGT. Trimming shortened V by 6 bases and J by 3 bases, and 17 bases separated the two germline ends. CDR3 region: CASRSLQGYDTEAFF. For the CDR3, the DNA is TGTGCCAGCAGATCACTTCAGGGTTATGACACTGAAGCTTTCTTT.

The chain uses TRBV29-1 and TRBJ2-4; 7 nucleotides align to TRBD1. The germline V gene has CDR1 SQVTM and CDR2 ANQGSEA. Germline trimming cut 0 bases from V and 7 bases from J; bases unmatched to any gene: 0. The CDR3 extends over 12 amino acids. CDR3 protein: CSVEETGNIQYF. For the CDR3, the DNA is TGCAGCGTTGAAGAGACAGGGAACATTCAGTACTTC.

J is TRBJ2-1 and V is TRBV5-4, with TRBD2 identical over 9 bases. The CDR3 is 16 amino acids. The trim removed 4 bases at V and 5 bases at J, leaving 10 bases unmatched. Germline loops: CDR1 SGHNT, CDR2 YYREEE (reference sequence). The CDR3 protein is CASSPDPGLANNEQFF. Here the CDR3 DNA reads TGTGCCAGCAGCCCAGACCCGGGACTAGCCAACAATGAGCAGTTCTTC.

A remark on this clone: The junction departs from the called germline gene at one end, perhaps through a read error. V and J are TRBV7-9 and TRBJ1-2; 10 bases are shared with TRBD1. The CDR3 totals 15 residues. Germline CDR1 reads SEHNR; CDR2 reads FQNEAQ (reference sequence). CDR3 nucleotide sequence: TGTTCCAGCAGCTTACCAGGACAGGGGGTAATTCGCTACACCTTC. Protein product: CSSSLPGQGVIRYTF.

This clone was observed once. The J gene is TRBJ1-2, the V gene TRBV20-1, with TRBD1 as a possible D gene (5 bases). Trimming took off 3 bases at V and 8 bases at J, with 10 bases between the two ends. Germline values: CDR1 DFQATT, CDR2 SNEGSKA (reference sequence). The CDR3 loop spans 11 amino acids. The CDR3 DNA sequence: TGCAGTGCTAGGGGGGGTTACGGCTACACCTTC. Amino acids: CSARGGYGYTF.

This chain connects TRBV2 to TRBJ1-1; D unresolved. The CDR3 extends over 15 amino acids. V was trimmed by 6 bases and J by 1 base, leaving 15 bases between them. In germline, CDR1 is SNHLY, CDR2 FYNNEI. CDR3 coding DNA: TGTGCCAGCAGGGAGGCATCCTTTGGGAACACTGAAGCTTTCTTT. Residues: CASREASFGNTEAFF.

The rearrangement uses TRBV6-1 and TRBJ2-7; the D gene is possibly TRBD1 (6 bases). Germline V gene lookup returns CDR1 MNHNS and CDR2 SASEGT. The CDR3 has 15 residues. Trimming stripped 4 bases from V and 4 bases from J, with 17 bases between. The chain's CDR3 is CASSVTNRDIYEQYF. The CDR3, as DNA: TGTGCCAGCAGTGTAACAAACCGGGACATATACGAGCAGTACTTC.

The rearrangement uses TRBV27 and TRBJ2-1, with D perhaps TRBD1 (6 bases). This CDR3 is built from 15 residues. Germline V gene lookup returns CDR1 MNHEY and CDR2 SMNVEV (reference sequence). V was shortened by 0 bases and J by 4 bases, with 10 bases between the two germline ends. CDR3 DNA: TGTGCCAGCAGTTTATCAGGGGGAAGTTACAATGAGCAGTTCTTC. As protein: CASSLSGGSYNEQFF.

This clone was detected only once. This chain uses TRBV5-5 with TRBJ2-1; 7 nucleotides line up with TRBD1. The CDR3 extends over 16 amino acids. Unmatched junction bases numbered 10, after V lost 0 bases and J lost 7 bases. The V gene's germline CDR1 is SGHKS and CDR2 YYEKEE (reference sequence). CDR3 sequence (DNA): TGTGCCAGCAGCTTGGCCCCACGACAGGGACGGAATGAGCAGTTCTTC. It encodes CASSLAPRQGRNEQFF.

This chain links TRBV6-5 with TRBJ2-7, with TRBD2 as a possible D gene (7 bases). Trimming shortened V by 9 bases and J by 5 bases, and 17 bases separated the two germline ends. This CDR3 spans 13 amino acids. Germline CDR1 is MNHEY and CDR2 is SVGAGI. This CDR3 is CASTFRGGDEQYF. CDR3 nucleotide sequence: TGTGCCAGTACTTTCCGAGGGGGGGACGAGCAGTACTTC.

The rearrangement joins TRBV30 to TRBJ2-7, with D maybe TRBD1 (6 bases). Trimming cost V 4 bases and J 5 bases, with 15 bases left between them. The CDR3 runs to 13 residues. The germline V gene has CDR1 GTSNPN and CDR2 SVGIG (reference sequence). CDR3 sequence (DNA): TGTGCCTGGACTATTAACAGGGCCAACGAGCAGTACTTC. This codes for CAWTINRANEQYF.

The genes are TRBV15 and TRBJ1-2; D remains unclear. The CDR3 is 14 amino acids. Germline V gives CDR1 LNHNV, CDR2 YYDKDF (reference sequence). V lost 0 bases, J lost 4 bases, and 9 bases lay in between. The chain's CDR3 is CATSRDWAGYGYTF. CDR3 bases: TGTGCCACCAGCAGAGATTGGGCGGGCTATGGCTACACCTTC.

The chain carries TRBV4-1 and TRBJ2-1, with TRBD2 matching over 12 bases. This CDR3 region has 15 residues. The J segment lost 12 bases and the V segment lost 4 bases, leaving 10 bases of the junction unmatched. Germline V CDR1 and CDR2: MGHRA, YSYEKL. As DNA, the CDR3 is TGCGCCAGCAGCCCTAAAGGACTAGCGGGGCTTGTGCAGTTCTTC. This codes for CASSPKGLAGLVQFF.

V is TRBV11-3 and J is TRBJ1-5; TRBD1 might be the D (6 bases). Trimming removed 4 bases from V and 5 bases from J, with 18 bases in between. The CDR3 runs to 16 residues. Germline-derived CDR1 and CDR2 are SGHNT and YENEEA. DNA of the CDR3: TGTGCCAGCAGCTGGGGGAGGGTGGCAGGGGATCAGCCCCAGCATTTT. Its translation: CASSWGRVAGDQPQHF.

This sequence joins TRBV11-2 and TRBJ1-4; no reliable D call. Germline values: CDR1 SGHAT, CDR2 FQNNGV. The CDR3 runs to 14 residues. V lost 5 bases, J lost 6 bases, and 13 bases lay in between. The CDR3 spells CASSPHPTDEKLFF. The CDR3 DNA follows: TGTGCCAGCAGCCCTCACCCCACGGATGAAAAACTGTTTTTT.

The rearrangement joins TRBV7-9 to TRBJ1-4, with unresolved D. Trimming stripped 10 bases from V and 7 bases from J, with 16 bases between. Germline CDR1 is SEHNR and CDR2 is FQNEAQ (reference sequence). The CDR3 spans 13 residues. In nucleotides, the CDR3 is TGTGCCACCGCAGGCGGTGGAGGTGAAAAACTGTTTTTT. Translation gives CATAGGGGEKLFF.